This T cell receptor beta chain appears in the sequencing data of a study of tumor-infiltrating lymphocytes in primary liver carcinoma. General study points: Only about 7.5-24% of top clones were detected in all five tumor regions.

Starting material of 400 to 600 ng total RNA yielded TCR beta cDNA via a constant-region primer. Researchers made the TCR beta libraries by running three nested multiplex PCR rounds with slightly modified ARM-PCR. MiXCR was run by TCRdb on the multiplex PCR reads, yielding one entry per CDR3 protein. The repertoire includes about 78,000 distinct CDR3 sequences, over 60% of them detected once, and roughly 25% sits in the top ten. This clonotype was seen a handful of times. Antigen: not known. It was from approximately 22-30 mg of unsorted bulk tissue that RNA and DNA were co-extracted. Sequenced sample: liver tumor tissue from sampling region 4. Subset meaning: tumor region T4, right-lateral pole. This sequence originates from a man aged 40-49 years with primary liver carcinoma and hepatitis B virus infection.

The CDR3 nucleotides are TGTGCCAGCAGCATGTCGAACAGCGGGAGGGTTATGAATGAGCAGTTCTTC. Protein: CASSMSNSGRVMNEQFF. This chain connects TRBV7-3 to TRBJ2-1, with TRBD2 matching 10 bases. The trim removed 5 bases at V and 7 bases at J, leaving 14 bases unmatched. Germline V gene lookup returns CDR1 SGHTA and CDR2 FQGTGA. The CDR3 sequence is 17 residues long.